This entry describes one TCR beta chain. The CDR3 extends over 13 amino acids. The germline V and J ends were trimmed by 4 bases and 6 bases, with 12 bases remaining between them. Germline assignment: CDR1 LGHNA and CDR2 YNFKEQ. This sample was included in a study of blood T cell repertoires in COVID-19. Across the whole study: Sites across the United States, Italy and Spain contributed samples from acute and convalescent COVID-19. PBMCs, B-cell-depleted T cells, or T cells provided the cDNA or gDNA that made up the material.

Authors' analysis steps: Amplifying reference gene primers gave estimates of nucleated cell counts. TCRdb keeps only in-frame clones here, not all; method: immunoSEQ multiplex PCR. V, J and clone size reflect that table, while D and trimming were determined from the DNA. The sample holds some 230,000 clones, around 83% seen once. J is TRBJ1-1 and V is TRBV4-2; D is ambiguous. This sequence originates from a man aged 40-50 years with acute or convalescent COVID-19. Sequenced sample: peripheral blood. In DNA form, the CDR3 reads TGTGCCAGCAGCCTTCAACTCGCGGCTGAAGCTTTCTTT. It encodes CASSLQLAAEAFF.